The count of the clone carrying this TCR beta chain is one. Its antigen is as yet unknown. The sample comes from a study of cytomegalovirus exposure and HLA in healthy donors. Study findings and constraints: CMV serostatus alone was available as immune exposure information. Using a false discovery rate of 0.05, a later analysis showed that approximately 17,000 TCR beta sequences were associated with HLA alleles.

Donors counted as nominally healthy when sampled, yet unrecorded immune exposures were likely. The PCR made use of 60 Vbeta and 13 Jbeta primers. Only in-frame clones appear in the TCRdb table, and some are missing; sequencing was by immunoSEQ multiplex PCR. Of around 220,000 clones in the sample, roughly 85% are singletons; the top ten hold 1.5% to 2%. The material sequenced was PBMCs. The clonotype originates from a man younger than 35 in good health and CMV-seronegative.

The CDR3 protein is CASYRGSQETQYF. The CDR3 nucleotides are TGCGCCAGTTACAGGGGCTCCCAAGAGACCCAGTACTTC. The rearrangement joins TRBV5-1 to TRBJ2-5; TRBD1 agrees at 7 bases. V lost 8 bases to trimming and J lost 1 base; unmatched junction nucleotides: 5. This CDR3 region has 13 residues. Germline V CDR1 and CDR2: SGHRS, YFSETQ.